The 21 T cell receptor beta chains below were found in one sample sequenced in a study of CD8 T cells in ankylosing spondylitis. Antigen specificity for these receptors is unknown. The study, taken as a whole, reports: Ankylosing spondylitis blood appeared to carry a characteristic TCR beta motif of roughly eight highly homologous variants.

Using its own MiXCR run on the 5' RACE reads, TCRdb lists one record per CDR3 protein. The repertoire holds about 510,000 distinct CDR3 sequences, with about 5.2% as singletons. Sequencing was done on a sample of blood, either unsorted or a sorted T cell fraction (not recorded which). These receptors originate from a male donor with ankylosing spondylitis.

This clonotype was detected ten times or more. This chain joins TRBV5-1 and TRBJ1-2; weak D call: TRBD1 (6 bases). V lost 2 bases and J lost 2, with 10 bases in between. Germline V CDR1 and CDR2: SGHRS, YFSETQ. The CDR3 is 14 residues long. The CDR3 DNA reads as TGCGCCAGCAGCTTTGATGGGGGCAACTATGGCTACACCTTC. This codes for CASSFDGGNYGYTF.

J is TRBJ2-6 and V is TRBV3-1, with D possibly matching TRBD2 (6 bases). Trimming took off 10 bases at V and 0 bases at J, with 25 bases between the two ends. There are 19 residues in the CDR3. Germline CDR1 reads LGHDT; CDR2 reads YNNKEL (reference sequence). CDR3 loop: CATCFWRGAFPSGANVLTF. The CDR3 nucleotides read TGTGCCACCTGCTTTTGGAGGGGCGCTTTCCCCTCTGGGGCCAACGTCCTGACTTTC.

This clonotype was seen ten or more times. V gene TRBV12-3 or TRBV12-4 combines with J gene TRBJ2-5; D is unclear. The CDR3 has 13 amino acids. V was trimmed by 1 base and J by 8 bases, leaving 11 bases between them. The DNA for the CDR3 is TGTGCCAGCAGTTTAGAAACCCTCGGAACCCAGTACTTC. It codes for CASSLETLGTQYF.

This clonotype was recorded many times. The junction does not match germline at one end; this may be a read error. This chain links TRBV3-1 with TRBJ1-5, with 8 bases identical to TRBD1. CDR1 and CDR2 from the germline V gene are LGHDT and YNNKEL (reference sequence). The CDR3 spans 15 residues. The CDR3 region is CASSQGQGSNQPQHF. CDR3 DNA: TGCGCCAGCAGCCAAGGACAGGGTAGCAATCAGCCCCAGCATTTT.

This clonotype has more than one count but fewer than ten. V and J are TRBV29-1 and TRBJ2-3; a weak D match, TRBD2 (6 bases). The CDR3 totals 12 residues. The V end was cut by 4 bases, the J end by 3 bases, with 8 bases between. Germline assignment: CDR1 SQVTM and CDR2 ANQGSEA. CDR3 nucleotide sequence: TGCAGCGTTGCTGCGGGAACAGATACGCAGTATTTT. Translated: CSVAAGTDTQYF.

The chain recombines TRBV7-8 with TRBJ2-5; tentatively, D is TRBD2 (5 bases). The germline V gene encodes CDR1 SGHVS and CDR2 FQNEAQ. V was cut by 1 base and J by 7 bases, with 16 bases left in between. This CDR3 region has 15 residues. The CDR3, as DNA: TGTGCCAGCAGCTTAGAAGGAGGCATCGGAGGGACCCAGTACTTC. It codes for CASSLEGGIGGTQYF.

The genes are TRBV6-5 and TRBJ2-3, with 7 nucleotides matching TRBD2. This CDR3 is 14 amino acids long. Germline trimming cut 4 bases from V and 8 bases from J; bases unmatched to any gene: 9. Germline values: CDR1 MNHEY, CDR2 SVGAGI. CDR3 amino acids: CASSSEAGVATQYF. CDR3 in DNA: TGTGCCAGCAGTTCCGAGGCGGGAGTCGCTACGCAGTATTTT.

V usage is TRBV28 and J usage is TRBJ2-3; 8 positions match TRBD1. Germline CDR1 is MDHEN and CDR2 is SYDVKM. This CDR3 contains 15 residues. Trimming took 5 bases from V and 4 from J; bases not matched to a gene: 8. The CDR3 DNA sequence: TGTGCCAGCAGTGTTCCGACAGGGGCGGCAGATACGCAGTATTTT. Amino acid sequence: CASSVPTGAADTQYF.

The genes are TRBV7-2 and TRBJ2-5, with 9 nucleotides matching TRBD2. The germline CDR1 and CDR2 sequences are SGHTA and FQGNSA. The CDR3 runs 16 residues. Losses at the gene ends were 5 bases for V and 5 bases for J; bases not matched to a gene: 12. Written as DNA, the CDR3 is TGTGCCAGCAGCCCCCCGCGGGGGGGCGGGCGTGAGACCCAGTACTTC. Translation gives CASSPPRGGGRETQYF.

In its sample, this clonotype was seen many times. V usage is TRBV5-1 and J usage is TRBJ1-6, with D perhaps TRBD1 (5 bases). Deletions cut 3 bases from V and 7 bases from J, with 11 bases between. Germline-derived CDR1 and CDR2 are SGHRS and YFSETQ. The CDR3 loop spans 14 amino acids. The DNA for the CDR3 is TGCGCCAGCAGCTCCCAGGGTCCCAATTCACCCCTCCACTTT. Protein product: CASSSQGPNSPLHF.

This clonotype appeared a few times. The chain combines TRBV5-1 with TRBJ2-3; D possibly corresponds to TRBD2 (5 bases). Trimming took off 1 base at V and 1 base at J, with 10 bases between the two ends. The CDR3 runs to 15 residues. The germline gives CDR1 SGHRS, CDR2 YFSETQ. CDR3 residues: CASSLSGPRTDTQYF. The CDR3 coding sequence is TGCGCCAGCAGCTTGAGCGGACCACGCACAGATACGCAGTATTTT.

This clonotype was seen many times. V is TRBV20-1 and J is TRBJ1-1; TRBD1 might be the D (6 bases). Germline V gene lookup returns CDR1 DFQATT and CDR2 SNEGSKA (reference sequence). Trimming stripped 6 bases from V and 3 bases from J, with 14 bases between. This CDR3 comprises 13 residues. The CDR3 region is CSAVTGIYTEAFF. The CDR3 nucleotides are TGCAGTGCAGTAACAGGGATCTACACTGAAGCTTTCTTT.

This clonotype was seen many times. The gene calls are TRBV5-1 and TRBJ1-2; TRBD1 is a possible D gene (5 bases). With 1 base removed from V and 3 bases from J, the gap between germline ends came to 10 bases. Germline loops: CDR1 SGHRS, CDR2 YFSETQ. The CDR3 sequence is 14 residues long. The CDR3 is CASSLIGEYYGYTF. The CDR3 nucleotides are TGCGCCAGCAGCTTGATAGGGGAGTACTATGGCTACACCTTC.

The V call is TRBV4-2, the J call TRBJ1-1; D call uncertain. CDR1 is LGHNA, CDR2 YNFKEQ, per germline. The V and J ends lost 4 bases and 6 bases respectively, with 15 bases between them. CDR3 size: 14 residues. The CDR3 loop reads CASSPDLLHPEAFF. In DNA, the CDR3 is TGTGCCAGCAGCCCCGACCTCCTTCACCCTGAAGCTTTCTTT.

A few counts support this clonotype. The gene calls are TRBV24-1 and TRBJ2-1; TRBD2 agrees at 10 bases. Germline trimming cut 4 bases from V and 4 bases from J; bases unmatched to any gene: 9. This CDR3 contains 17 residues. The V gene's germline CDR1 is KGHDR and CDR2 SFDVKD. This CDR3 is CATSDLDRTSGYNEQFF. In DNA, the CDR3 is TGTGCCACCAGTGACTTAGACCGGACTAGCGGTTACAATGAGCAGTTCTTC.

This clonotype was found a few times. The gene calls are TRBV7-2 and TRBJ2-3, with 11 bases fitting TRBD2. The CDR3 loop spans 16 amino acids. Germline trimming cut 5 bases from V and 0 bases from J; bases unmatched to any gene: 4. Germline values: CDR1 SGHTA, CDR2 FQGNSA. The CDR3 sequence is CASSPTSGGSTDTQYF. CDR3 bases: TGTGCCAGCAGCCCCACTAGCGGGGGTAGCACAGATACGCAGTATTTT. Using reference TRBV7-2 and TRBJ2-3 for the parts outside the CDR3, the full variable domain is GAGVSQSPSNKVTEKGKDVELRCDPISGHTALYWYRQSLGQGLEFLIYFQGNSAPDKSGLPSDRFSAERTGGSVSTLTIQRTQQEDSAVYLCASSPTSGGSTDTQYFGPGTRLTVL.

This clonotype has a count of ten or more. V and J are TRBV7-2 and TRBJ1-6; D is undetermined. V was cut by 1 base and J by 12 bases, with 10 bases left in between. CDR1 and CDR2 (germline): SGHTA, FQGNSA. The CDR3 runs 13 residues. CDR3 bases: TGTGCCAGCAGCTTAGATGGCTCACTACCCCTCCACTTT. This sequence encodes CASSLDGSLPLHF.

This clonotype was seen more than once but under ten times. The gene calls are TRBV4-1 and TRBJ2-1, with D possibly being TRBD1 or TRBD2 (5 bases each). Trimming left V 6 bases short and J 8 bases short, with 14 bases between. From germline, CDR1 is MGHRA and CDR2 YSYEKL. The length of the CDR3 is 13 residues. This CDR3 reads CASRRALGDEQFF. The CDR3 DNA is TGCGCCAGCAGGAGGGCCCTAGGGGATGAGCAGTTCTTC.

Turning to this clonotype: This may be a read error: a much more frequent sequence differs by one nucleotide. The chain links TRBV7-9 to TRBJ1-2; D remains ambiguous. V was clipped by 7 bases and J by 11 bases, with 14 bases between them. The CDR3 is 11 amino acids. Germline CDR1 SEHNR, CDR2 FQNEAQ (reference sequence). The CDR3, as DNA: TGTGCCAGCACCTCCGGGTCGGGGTACACCTTC. It is translated as CASTSGSGYTF.

This clonotype was seen a few times. The genes are TRBV2 and TRBJ1-2; possibly TRBD1 for D (5 bases). Germline loops: CDR1 SNHLY, CDR2 FYNNEI. The V and J ends lost 3 bases and 4 bases respectively, with 12 bases between them. The CDR3 spans 14 residues. This chain's CDR3 is CASSDPARAYGYTF. The CDR3 nucleotides read TGTGCCAGCAGTGATCCCGCCAGGGCCTATGGCTACACCTTC.

Note on this clonotype: Just one base apart from a much larger clone, this may be a read error. V gene TRBV18 combines with J gene TRBJ2-2, with D perhaps TRBD1 (5 bases). The germline V and J ends were trimmed by 4 bases and 0 bases, with 9 bases remaining between them. Germline V gene lookup returns CDR1 KGHSH and CDR2 LQKENI. The CDR3 loop spans 15 amino acids. The CDR3 spells CASSRQWANTGELFF. CDR3 coding DNA: TGTGCCAGCTCACGACAGTGGGCGAACACCGGGGAGCTGTTTTTT.